The clone carrying this TCR beta chain was detected only once. The sample is drawn from a study of blood T cell repertoires in COVID-19. Whole-study context: In each case, the material was cDNA or gDNA derived from T cells, B-cell-depleted T cells, or PBMCs.

V was clipped by 5 bases and J by 2 bases; unmatched bases: 3. The CDR3 covers 13 residues. Per germline, CDR1 LNHNV and CDR2 YYDKDF (reference sequence). Original processing notes: Scientists estimated how many nucleated cells there were by amplifying reference gene primers. Profiling relied on immunoSEQ multiplex PCR, and the TCRdb table lists in-frame clones only, not all of them. Clonal size and the V and J genes are those of that table, whereas D and trimming came from the DNA. The sample lists approximately 100,000 clones, roughly 85% seen once, with about 4.2% in the top ten. This TCR derives from a man between 65 and 85 years old with acute or convalescent COVID-19. The sample was peripheral blood. This chain connects TRBV15 to TRBJ2-7; 7 positions match TRBD1. CDR3 region: CATSVGTAYEQYF. CDR3 bases: TGTGCCACCAGCGTTGGGACAGCCTACGAGCAGTACTTC.